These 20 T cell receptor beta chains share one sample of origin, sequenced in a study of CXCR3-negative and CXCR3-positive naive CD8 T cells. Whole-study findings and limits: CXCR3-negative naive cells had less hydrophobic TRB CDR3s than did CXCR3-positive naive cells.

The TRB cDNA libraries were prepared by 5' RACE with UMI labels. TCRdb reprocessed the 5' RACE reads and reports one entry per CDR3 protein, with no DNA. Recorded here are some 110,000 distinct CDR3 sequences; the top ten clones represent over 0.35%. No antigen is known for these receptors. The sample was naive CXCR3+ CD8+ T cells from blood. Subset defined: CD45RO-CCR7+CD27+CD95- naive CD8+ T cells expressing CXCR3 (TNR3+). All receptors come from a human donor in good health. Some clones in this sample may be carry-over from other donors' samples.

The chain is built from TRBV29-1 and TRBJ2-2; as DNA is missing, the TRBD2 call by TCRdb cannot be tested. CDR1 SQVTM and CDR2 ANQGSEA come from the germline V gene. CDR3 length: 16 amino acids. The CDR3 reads CSVEGASSGRAGELFF.

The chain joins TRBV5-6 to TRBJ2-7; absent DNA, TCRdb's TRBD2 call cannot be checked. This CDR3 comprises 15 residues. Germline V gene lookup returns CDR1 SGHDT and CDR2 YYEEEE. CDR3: CASSFGGDYSYEQYF. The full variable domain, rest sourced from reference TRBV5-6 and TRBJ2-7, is DAGVTQSPTHLIKTRGQQVTLRCSPKSGHDTVSWYQQALGQGPQFIFQYYEEEERQRGNFPDRFSGHQFPNYSSELNVNALLLGDSALYLCASSFGGDYSYEQYFGPGTRLTVT.

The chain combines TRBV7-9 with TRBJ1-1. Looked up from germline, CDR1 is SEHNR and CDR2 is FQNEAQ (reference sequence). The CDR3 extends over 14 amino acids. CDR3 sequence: CASSLSDGNTEAFF.

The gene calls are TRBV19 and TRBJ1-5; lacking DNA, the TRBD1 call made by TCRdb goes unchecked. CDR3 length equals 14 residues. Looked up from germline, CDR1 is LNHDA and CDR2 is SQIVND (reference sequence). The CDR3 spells CASSPGQGAQPQHF.

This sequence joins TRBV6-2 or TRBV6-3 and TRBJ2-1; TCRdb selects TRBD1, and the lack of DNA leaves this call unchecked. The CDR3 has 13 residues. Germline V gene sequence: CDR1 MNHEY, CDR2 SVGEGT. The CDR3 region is CASSWTGVHEQFF.

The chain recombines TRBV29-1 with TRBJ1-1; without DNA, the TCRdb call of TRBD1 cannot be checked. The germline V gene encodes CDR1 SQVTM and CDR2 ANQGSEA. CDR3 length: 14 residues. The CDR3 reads CSVEAGDWYTEAFF.

The chain's CDR3 is CSARTSRDFLQYF. The chain employs TRBV20-1 and TRBJ2-7; the TCRdb D gene call, TRBD2, has no DNA to confirm it. Per germline, CDR1 DFQATT and CDR2 SNEGSKA (reference sequence). The CDR3 has 13 amino acids.

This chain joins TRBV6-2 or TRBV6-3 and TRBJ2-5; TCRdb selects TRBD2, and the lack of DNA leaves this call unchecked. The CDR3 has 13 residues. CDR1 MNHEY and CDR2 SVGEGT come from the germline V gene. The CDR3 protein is CASSDRAHETQYF.

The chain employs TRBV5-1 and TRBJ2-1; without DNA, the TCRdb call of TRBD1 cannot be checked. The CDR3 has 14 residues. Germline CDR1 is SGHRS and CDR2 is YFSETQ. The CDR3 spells CASSPDRAVNEQFF.

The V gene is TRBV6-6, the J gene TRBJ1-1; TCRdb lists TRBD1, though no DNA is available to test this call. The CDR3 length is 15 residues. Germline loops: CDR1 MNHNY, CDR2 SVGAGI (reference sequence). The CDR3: CASSYSPGSYPEAFF.

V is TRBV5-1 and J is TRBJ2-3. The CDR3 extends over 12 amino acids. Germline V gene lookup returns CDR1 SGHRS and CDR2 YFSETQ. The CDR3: CASSLEEDTQYF.

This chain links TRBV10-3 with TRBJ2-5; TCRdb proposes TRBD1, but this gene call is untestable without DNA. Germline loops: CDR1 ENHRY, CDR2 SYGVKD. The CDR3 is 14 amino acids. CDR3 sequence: CAIFAGTAQETQYF.

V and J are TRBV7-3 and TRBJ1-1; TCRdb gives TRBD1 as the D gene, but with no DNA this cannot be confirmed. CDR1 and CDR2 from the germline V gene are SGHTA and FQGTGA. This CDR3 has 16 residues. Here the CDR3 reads CASSLSPIRVNTEAFF.

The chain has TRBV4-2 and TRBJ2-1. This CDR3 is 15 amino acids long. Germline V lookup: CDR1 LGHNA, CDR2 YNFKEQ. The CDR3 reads CASSQDEGSYNEQFF.

The CDR3 reads CASSQDRGRGDNEQFF. The chain recombines TRBV4-3 with TRBJ2-1; the TCRdb D gene call, TRBD1, has no DNA to confirm it. The CDR3 runs to 16 residues. Per germline, CDR1 LGHNA and CDR2 YSLEER.

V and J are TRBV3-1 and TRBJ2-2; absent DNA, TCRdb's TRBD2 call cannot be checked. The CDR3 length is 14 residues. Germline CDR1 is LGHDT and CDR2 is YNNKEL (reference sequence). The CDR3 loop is CASSRGLNTGELFF.

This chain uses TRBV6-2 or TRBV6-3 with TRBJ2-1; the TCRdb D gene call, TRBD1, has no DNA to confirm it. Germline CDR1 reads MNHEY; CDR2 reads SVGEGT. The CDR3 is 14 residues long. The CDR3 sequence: CASSYEPPPNEQFF.

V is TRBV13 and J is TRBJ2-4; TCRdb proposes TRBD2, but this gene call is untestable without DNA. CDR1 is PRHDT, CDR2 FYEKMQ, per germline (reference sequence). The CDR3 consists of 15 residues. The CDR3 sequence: CASSLEGGAKNIQYF.

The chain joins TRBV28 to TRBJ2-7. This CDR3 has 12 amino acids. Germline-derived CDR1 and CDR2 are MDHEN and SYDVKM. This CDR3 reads CASSFPTKRQYF.

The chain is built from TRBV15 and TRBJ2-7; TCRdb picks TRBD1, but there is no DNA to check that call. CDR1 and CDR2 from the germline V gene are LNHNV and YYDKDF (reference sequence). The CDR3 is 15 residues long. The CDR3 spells CATSRGQGVSYEQYF.